The 19 T cell receptor beta chains below come from one sample, sequenced in a study of vaccination and CD4 T cells after COVID-19. Antigen specificity for these receptors is unknown. Once obtained from cultured CD4+ T cells, the DNA was sequenced using the Oncomine TCR Beta short-read assay. TCRdb recomputed calls from the PCR reads with MiXCR, one row per CDR3 protein. The table shows about 20,000 distinct CDR3 sequences, with 55% to 70% occurring only once. Regarding treatment: approximately 9-day PBMC culture with coronavirus spike peptide pools or control peptides (ViraFEST assay). This material consisted of CD4+ T cells from blood, cultured in vitro, taken after SARS-CoV-2 vaccination. Every receptor here comes from a human donor who had recovered from COVID-19.

The V and J genes are TRBV11-3 and TRBJ1-6; D perhaps matches TRBD1 (5 bases). CDR3 length equals 15 residues. In germline, CDR1 is SGHNT, CDR2 YENEEA. V was shortened by 5 bases and J by 3 bases, with 11 bases between the two germline ends. The CDR3 sequence: CASSSRADYNSPLHF. CDR3 in DNA: TGTGCCAGCAGCAGCAGGGCGGACTATAATTCACCCCTCCACTTT.

The rearrangement joins TRBV24-1 to TRBJ2-3; TRBD2 aligns across 12 bases. The CDR3 is 16 amino acids. Trimming took 4 bases from V and 6 from J; bases not matched to a gene: 7. Looked up from germline, CDR1 is KGHDR and CDR2 is SFDVKD. CDR3 in amino acids: CATSEASGRAGDTQYF. The CDR3 nucleotides read TGTGCCACCAGTGAAGCTAGCGGGAGGGCGGGTGATACGCAGTATTTT.

The chain carries TRBV7-8 and TRBJ1-6; D remains ambiguous. From germline, CDR1 is SGHVS and CDR2 FQNEAQ. The CDR3 spans 14 residues. Trimming removed 1 base at V and 9 bases at J, with 10 bases between. The CDR3 coding sequence is TGTGCCAGCAGCTTAGGGGTGGGGAGTTCACCCCTCCACTTT. Its translation: CASSLGVGSSPLHF.

A single count supports this clonotype. The genes are TRBV30 and TRBJ1-2; 8 bases are shared with TRBD1. The germline V gene encodes CDR1 GTSNPN and CDR2 SVGIG (reference sequence). The CDR3 length is 13 residues. Trimming at V came to 4 bases and at J to 7 bases, leaving 8 bases not matched to a gene. CDR3 in amino acids: CAWTQTGVGGYTF. The CDR3 bases are TGTGCCTGGACCCAGACAGGGGTGGGTGGCTACACCTTC.

The J gene is TRBJ2-1, the V gene TRBV10-1; either TRBD1 or TRBD2 may fit D (5 bases each). The CDR3 is 13 residues long. V lost 2 bases and J lost 6, with 8 bases in between. Germline CDR1 reads WNHNN; CDR2 reads SYGVQD (reference sequence). CDR3 DNA: TGCGCCAGCAGTGAGCGGGGCACCAATGAGCAGTTCTTC. It specifies CASSERGTNEQFF.

The rearrangement joins TRBV21-1 to TRBJ1-5. TRBV21-1 is an annotated pseudogene. The CDR3 has 16 residues. The chain's CDR3 is CASSKVGGASNQPQHF. The DNA of the CDR3 is TGTGCCAGCAGCAAAGTCGGCGGTGCGTCTAATCAGCCCCAGCATTTT.

This clonotype was picked up a small number of times. The rearrangement uses TRBV7-2 and TRBJ1-5, with unresolved D. This CDR3 is built from 15 residues. V lost 3 bases and J 0 bases, leaving 9 bases between the germline ends. Germline loops: CDR1 SGHTA, CDR2 FQGNSA. The CDR3: CASSLQSDSNQPQHF. DNA for the CDR3: TGTGCCAGCAGCTTGCAGTCTGATAGCAATCAGCCCCAGCATTTT.

The CDR3 spells CASSARGRTDTQYF. DNA for the CDR3: TGTGCCAGCAGTGCCAGGGGGCGCACAGATACGCAGTATTTT. The chain combines TRBV6-2 or TRBV6-3 with TRBJ2-3; 8 bases are a match to TRBD1. This CDR3 has 14 amino acids. Trimming cost V 5 bases and J 1 base; bases outside gene matches: 2. The germline V gene encodes CDR1 MNHEY and CDR2 SVGEGT.

The V and J genes are TRBV7-2 and TRBJ2-1; the match to TRBD2 covers 8 bases. The CDR3 spans 15 residues. V shed 2 bases, J shed 8 bases, and the junction held 8 bases outside the gene matches. Germline V gene sequence: CDR1 SGHTA, CDR2 FQGNSA. Here the CDR3 DNA reads TGTGCCAGCAGCTTAACGGGGGGGCCATCCGATGAGCAGTTCTTC. Its protein product is CASSLTGGPSDEQFF.

The chain joins TRBV2 to TRBJ2-6, with D perhaps being TRBD1 or TRBD2 (5 bases each). The CDR3 extends over 17 amino acids. The germline CDR1 and CDR2 sequences are SNHLY and FYNNEI. V shed 10 bases and J shed 0 bases, with 19 bases lying between them. CDR3 nucleotide sequence: TGTGCCACCCAACCGGGACCTGGGTCCTCTGGGGCCAACGTCCTGACTTTC. This codes for CATQPGPGSSGANVLTF.

This rearrangement joins TRBV19 to TRBJ1-1, with no clear D. Germline CDR1 and CDR2: LNHDA and SQIVND (reference sequence). The germline V and J ends were trimmed by 5 bases and 2 bases, with 3 bases remaining between them. The length of the CDR3 is 11 residues. The CDR3 sequence: CASSENTEAFF. CDR3 nucleotides: TGTGCCAGTAGTGAAAACACTGAAGCTTTCTTT.

This clonotype was counted a few times. CDR3 bases: TGTGCCAGCAGTTTATTGGGGAGGACACTCAAGAACACTGAAGCTTTCTTT. Translated, it gives CASSLLGRTLKNTEAFF. The V gene is TRBV27, the J gene TRBJ1-1; tentative D call: TRBD1 (5 bases). This CDR3 contains 17 residues. Trimming took off 1 base at V and 1 base at J, with 16 bases between the two ends. Germline loops: CDR1 MNHEY, CDR2 SMNVEV (reference sequence).

This clonotype was seen a few times. V and J are TRBV4-3 and TRBJ1-2, with D hard to call. The germline V and J ends were trimmed by 4 bases and 6 bases, with 12 bases remaining between them. CDR1 is LGHNA, CDR2 YSLEER, per germline. The CDR3 runs to 13 residues. For the CDR3, the DNA is TGCGCCAGCAGCCGCACGGTTGGGGATGGCTACACCTTC. This codes for CASSRTVGDGYTF.

The V call is TRBV25-1, the J call TRBJ2-1, with D unresolved. Deletions cut 2 bases from V and 12 bases from J, with 20 bases between. The CDR3 is 15 amino acids. CDR1 is MGHDK and CDR2 is SYGVNS in the germline V gene. The CDR3: CASSEPTSIHLGQFF. CDR3 nucleotides: TGTGCCAGCAGTGAACCAACATCAATCCATCTCGGGCAGTTCTTC.

The V gene is TRBV6-1, the J gene TRBJ1-5; 8 nucleotides agree with TRBD1. Germline values: CDR1 MNHNS, CDR2 SASEGT. This CDR3 comprises 17 residues. Trimming cost V 6 bases and J 1 base; bases outside gene matches: 11. The CDR3 coding sequence is TGTGCCAGCAGCCGTTACCCCACAGGGGGAAGCAATCAGCCCCAGCATTTT. This encodes CASSRYPTGGSNQPQHF.

The chain combines TRBV20-1 with TRBJ2-5, with 12 positions matching TRBD2. V lost 6 bases, J lost 4 bases, and 15 bases stayed unmatched. Per germline, CDR1 DFQATT and CDR2 SNEGSKA (reference sequence). This CDR3 contains 17 residues. CDR3 in DNA: TGCAGTGCCGCAAAAATCGCTAGCGGGAGGGACTCAGAGACCCAGTACTTC. It is translated as CSAAKIASGRDSETQYF.

The chain has TRBV25-1 and TRBJ2-7, with D possibly being TRBD1 (6 bases). From germline, CDR1 is MGHDK and CDR2 SYGVNS. V was shortened by 7 bases and J by 2 bases, with 15 bases between the two germline ends. The CDR3 contains 14 residues. The CDR3 spells CASTADSPTYEQYF. The CDR3 DNA follows: TGTGCCAGCACTGCGGACAGCCCTACCTACGAGCAGTACTTC.

The chain carries TRBV6-5 and TRBJ1-1; D is ambiguous. The V end was cut by 3 bases, the J end by 0 bases, with 14 bases between. The CDR3 length is 16 residues. Germline CDR1 MNHEY, CDR2 SVGAGI. DNA for the CDR3: TGTGCCAGCAGTTATCGGTCCTTAGGGATGAACACTGAAGCTTTCTTT. It is translated as CASSYRSLGMNTEAFF.

This rearrangement joins TRBV20-1 to TRBJ1-1, with D hard to call. Germline CDR1 and CDR2: DFQATT and SNEGSKA (reference sequence). The ends were cut back, 3 bases at V and 1 base at J, with 15 bases in the middle. The length of the CDR3 is 15 residues. CDR3 bases: TGCAGTGCTAGTGGAGGGAGCCCCTCGAACACTGAAGCTTTCTTT. This encodes CSASGGSPSNTEAFF.